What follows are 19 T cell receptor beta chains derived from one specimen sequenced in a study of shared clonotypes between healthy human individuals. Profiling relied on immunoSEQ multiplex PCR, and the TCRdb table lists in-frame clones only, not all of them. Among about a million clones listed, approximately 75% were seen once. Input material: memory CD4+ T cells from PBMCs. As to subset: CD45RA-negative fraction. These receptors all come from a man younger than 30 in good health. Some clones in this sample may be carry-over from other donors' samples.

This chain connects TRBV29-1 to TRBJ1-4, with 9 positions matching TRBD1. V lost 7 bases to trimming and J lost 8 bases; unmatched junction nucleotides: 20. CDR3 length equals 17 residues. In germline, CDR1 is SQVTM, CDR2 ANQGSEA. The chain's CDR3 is CSARRTGTGRIEEKLFF. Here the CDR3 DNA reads TGCAGCGCGAGGAGAACCGGGACAGGGAGGATCGAAGAAAAACTGTTTTTT.

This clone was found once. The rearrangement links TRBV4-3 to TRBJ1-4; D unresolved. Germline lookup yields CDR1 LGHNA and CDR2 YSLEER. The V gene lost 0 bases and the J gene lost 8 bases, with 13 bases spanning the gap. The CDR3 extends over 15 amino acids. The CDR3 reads CASSQEVWLAEKLFF. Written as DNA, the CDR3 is TGCGCCAGCAGCCAAGAGGTGTGGTTAGCCGAAAAACTGTTTTTT.

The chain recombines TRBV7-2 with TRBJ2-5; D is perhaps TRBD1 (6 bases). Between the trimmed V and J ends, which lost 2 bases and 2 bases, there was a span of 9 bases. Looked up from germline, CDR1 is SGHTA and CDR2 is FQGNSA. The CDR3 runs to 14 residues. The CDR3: CASSLSGQQETQYF. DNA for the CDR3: TGTGCCAGCAGCTTATCAGGACAGCAAGAGACCCAGTACTTC.

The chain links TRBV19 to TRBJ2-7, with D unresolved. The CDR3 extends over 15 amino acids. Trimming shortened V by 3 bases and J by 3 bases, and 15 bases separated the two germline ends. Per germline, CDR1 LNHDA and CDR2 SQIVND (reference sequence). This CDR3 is CASSISGSSIYEQYF. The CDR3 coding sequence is TGTGCCAGTAGTATTTCGGGCTCATCGATCTACGAGCAGTACTTC.

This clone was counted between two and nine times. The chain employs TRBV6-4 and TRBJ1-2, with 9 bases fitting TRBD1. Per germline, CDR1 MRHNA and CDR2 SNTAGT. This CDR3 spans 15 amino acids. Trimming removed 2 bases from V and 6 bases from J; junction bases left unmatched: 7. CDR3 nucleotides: TGTGCCAGCAGTGACACCGGACAGGGGATGGATGGCTACACCTTC. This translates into CASSDTGQGMDGYTF.

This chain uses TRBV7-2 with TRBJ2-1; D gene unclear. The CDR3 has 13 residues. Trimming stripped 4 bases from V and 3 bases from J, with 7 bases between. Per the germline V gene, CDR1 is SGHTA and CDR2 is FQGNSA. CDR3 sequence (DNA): TGTGCCAGCAGCTCCCAGCGCTACAATGAGCAGTTCTTC. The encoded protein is CASSSQRYNEQFF.

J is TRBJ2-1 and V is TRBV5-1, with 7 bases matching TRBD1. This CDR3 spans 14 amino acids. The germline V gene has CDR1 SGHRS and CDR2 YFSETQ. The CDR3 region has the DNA TGCGCTTCAAGCCGGGACAGACTTTACAATGAGCAGTTCTTC. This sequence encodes CASSRDRLYNEQFF.

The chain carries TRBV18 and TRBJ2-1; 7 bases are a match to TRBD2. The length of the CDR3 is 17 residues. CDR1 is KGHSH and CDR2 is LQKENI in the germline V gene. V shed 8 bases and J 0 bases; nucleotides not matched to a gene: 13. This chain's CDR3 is CASLDKSGTSSYNEQFF. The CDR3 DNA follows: TGTGCCAGCCTGGATAAGAGCGGGACGAGCTCCTACAATGAGCAGTTCTTC.

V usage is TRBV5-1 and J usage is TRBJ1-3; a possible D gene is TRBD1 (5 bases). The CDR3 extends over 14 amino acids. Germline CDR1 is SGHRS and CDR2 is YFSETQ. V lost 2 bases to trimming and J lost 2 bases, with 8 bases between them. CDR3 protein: CASSFGGTGNTIYF. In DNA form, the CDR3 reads TGCGCCAGCAGCTTTGGGGGGACTGGAAACACCATATATTTT.

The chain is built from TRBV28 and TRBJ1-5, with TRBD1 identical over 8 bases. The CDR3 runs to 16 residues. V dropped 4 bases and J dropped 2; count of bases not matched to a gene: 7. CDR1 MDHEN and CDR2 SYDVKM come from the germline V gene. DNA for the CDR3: TGTGCCAGCAGTTCACGGACAGGGAGGCGCAATCAGCCCCAGCATTTT. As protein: CASSSRTGRRNQPQHF.

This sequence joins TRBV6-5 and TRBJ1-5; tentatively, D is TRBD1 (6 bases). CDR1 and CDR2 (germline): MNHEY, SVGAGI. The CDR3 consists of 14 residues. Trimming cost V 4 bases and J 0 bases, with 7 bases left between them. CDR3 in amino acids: CASSWTDSNQPQHF. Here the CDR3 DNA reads TGTGCCAGCAGTTGGACAGATAGCAATCAGCCCCAGCATTTT.

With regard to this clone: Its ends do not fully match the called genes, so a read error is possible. The CDR3 here is CASTQWGERRPF. CDR3 sequence (DNA): TGTGCCAGCACCCAATGGGGAGAAAGGAGGCCCTTC. The chain joins TRBV7-9 to TRBJ1-2; no definite D call. The CDR3 covers 12 residues. The germline CDR1 and CDR2 sequences are SEHNR and FQNEAQ (reference sequence).

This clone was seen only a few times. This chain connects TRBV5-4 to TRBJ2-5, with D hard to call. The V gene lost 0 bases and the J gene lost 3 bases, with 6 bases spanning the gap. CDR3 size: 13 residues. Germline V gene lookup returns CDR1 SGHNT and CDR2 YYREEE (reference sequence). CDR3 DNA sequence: TGTGCCAGCAGCTTGGGTCAGAAAGAGACCCAGTACTTC. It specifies CASSLGQKETQYF.

Written as DNA, the CDR3 is TGTGCCAGCAGCCCAGGGACAGCCTATCCTGAAGCTTTCTTT. Translation: CASSPGTAYPEAFF. The rearrangement links TRBV7-2 to TRBJ1-1; 7 bases map to TRBD1. The CDR3 loop spans 14 amino acids. V was pared by 5 bases and J by 6 bases, with 9 bases of the junction left unmatched. From germline, CDR1 is SGHTA and CDR2 FQGNSA.

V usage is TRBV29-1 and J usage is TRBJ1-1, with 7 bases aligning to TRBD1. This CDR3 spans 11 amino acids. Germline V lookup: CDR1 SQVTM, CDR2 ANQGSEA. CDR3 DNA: TGCACCGGGACAGAGAACACTGAAGCTTTCTTT. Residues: CTGTENTEAFF.

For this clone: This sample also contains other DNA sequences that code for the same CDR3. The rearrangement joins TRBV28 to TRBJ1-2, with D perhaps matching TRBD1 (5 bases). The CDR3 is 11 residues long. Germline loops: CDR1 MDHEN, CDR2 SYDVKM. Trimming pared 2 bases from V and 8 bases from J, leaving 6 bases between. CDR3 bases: TGTGCCAGCAGTTTACAGGGCGGCTACACCTTC. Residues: CASSLQGGYTF.

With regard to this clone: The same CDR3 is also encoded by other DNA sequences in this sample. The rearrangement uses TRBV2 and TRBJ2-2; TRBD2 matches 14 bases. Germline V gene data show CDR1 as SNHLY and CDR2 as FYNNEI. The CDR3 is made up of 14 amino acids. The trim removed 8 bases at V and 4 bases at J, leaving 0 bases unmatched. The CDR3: CASGLAGGTGELFF. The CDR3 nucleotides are TGTGCCAGCGGACTAGCGGGAGGCACCGGGGAGCTGTTTTTT.

The CDR3 DNA is TGTGCCAGCAGCTTAGCGGATCGAGGGGCTAATCAGCCCCAGCATTTT. Its translation is CASSLADRGANQPQHF. This chain links TRBV7-6 with TRBJ1-5; D might be TRBD1 (5 bases). This CDR3 contains 16 residues. V shed 0 bases and J shed 4 bases, with 13 bases lying between them. From germline, CDR1 is SGHVS and CDR2 FNYEAQ. Full variable domain (rest looked up from reference TRBV7-6 and TRBJ1-5): GAGVSQSPRYKVTKRGQDVALRCDPISGHVSLYWYRQALGQGPEFLTYFNYEAQQDKSGLPNDRFSAERPEGSISTLTIQRTEQRDSAMYRCASSLADRGANQPQHFGDGTRLSIL.

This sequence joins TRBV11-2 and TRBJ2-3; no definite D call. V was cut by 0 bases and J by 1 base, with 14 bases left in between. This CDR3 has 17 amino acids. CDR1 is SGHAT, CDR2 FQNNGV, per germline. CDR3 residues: CASSLDRVGSRTDTQYF. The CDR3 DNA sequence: TGTGCCAGCAGCTTAGATCGGGTGGGATCGCGCACAGATACGCAGTATTTT.